One and the same sample provided the 8 T cell receptor beta chains below, sequenced in a study of shared clonotypes between healthy human individuals. TCRdb's table, derived via immunoSEQ multiplex PCR, lists solely in-frame clones and lacks some. The sample carries about 490,000 clones, over 60% recorded once. The specimen sequenced was PBMCs. The receptors originated from a middle-aged woman in good health. Some clones in this sample may be carry-over from other donors' samples.

This clone has more than one count but fewer than ten. The chain joins TRBV5-7 to TRBJ2-7; possibly TRBD2 for D (5 bases). TRBV5-7 counts as an open reading frame of uncertain function. The V end was cut by 6 bases, the J end by 3 bases, with 13 bases between. This CDR3 region has 13 residues. Written as DNA, the CDR3 is TGTGCCAGCACCCTCAGGACTTTCTACGAGCAGTACTTC. Translation: CASTLRTFYEQYF.

The V and J genes are TRBV12-5 and TRBJ2-3, with D maybe TRBD1 (5 bases). Germline V gene lookup returns CDR1 LGHNT and CDR2 FRNRAP. The length of the CDR3 is 13 residues. V shed 6 bases and J shed 3 bases, with 10 bases lying between them. CDR3 region: CASGPSGTDTQYF. For the CDR3, the DNA is TGTGCTAGTGGGCCCTCAGGGACAGATACGCAGTATTTT.

V gene TRBV7-2 combines with J gene TRBJ1-2; 9 positions match TRBD1. Germline CDR1 is SGHTA and CDR2 is FQGNSA. The CDR3 length is 15 residues. V trimming: 6 bases; J trimming: 4 bases; junction bases outside the gene matches: 9. The CDR3 sequence: CASRSPGQGIYGYTF. CDR3 coding DNA: TGTGCCAGCAGGTCCCCGGGACAGGGAATCTATGGCTACACCTTC.

This chain links TRBV11-1 with TRBJ2-3; no clear D gene. Trimming took 5 bases from V and 6 from J, leaving 15 bases between them. The length of the CDR3 is 14 residues. Germline CDR1 and CDR2: SGHAT and FQDESV (reference sequence). The chain's CDR3 is CASSRTRPADTQYF. The DNA for the CDR3 is TGTGCCAGCAGCCGTACAAGGCCCGCGGATACGCAGTATTTT.

The rearrangement joins TRBV7-8 to TRBJ1-2; D is unclear. V was cut by 1 base and J by 3 bases, with 9 bases left in between. Germline V CDR1 and CDR2: SGHVS, FQNEAQ. CDR3 size: 14 residues. CDR3 loop: CASSLGVGYYGYTF. The DNA for the CDR3 is TGTGCCAGCAGCTTAGGGGTGGGGTACTATGGCTACACCTTC.

V and J are TRBV15 and TRBJ2-7; maybe TRBD2 (5 bases). Trimming left V 0 bases short and J 2 bases short, with 11 bases between. The CDR3 has 15 residues. Germline lookup yields CDR1 LNHNV and CDR2 YYDKDF (reference sequence). Here the CDR3 DNA reads TGTGCCACCAGCAGAGATCGCAACGGGGCCTACGAGCAGTACTTC. As protein: CATSRDRNGAYEQYF.

The V and J genes are TRBV7-9 and TRBJ2-5; 9 positions agree with TRBD1. CDR1 and CDR2 from the germline V gene are SEHNR and FQNEAQ (reference sequence). V was clipped by 5 bases and J by 5 bases; unmatched bases: 9. CDR3 length: 15 residues. The CDR3 region has the DNA TGTGCCAGCAGCCAAGGACAGGGGCGCTGGGAGACCCAGTACTTC. It codes for CASSQGQGRWETQYF. Full variable domain (remainder filled in from reference TRBV7-9 and TRBJ2-5): DTGVSQNPRHKITKRGQNVTFRCDPISEHNRLYWYRQTLGQGPEFLTYFQNEAQLEKSRLLSDRFSAERPKGSFSTLEIQRTEQGDSAMYLCASSQGQGRWETQYFGPGTRLLVL.

V is TRBV7-8 and J is TRBJ2-5; 8 bases are shared with TRBD1. The J call may be incorrect, as the DNA end agrees better with TRBJ2-7. The CDR3 spans 14 residues. The germline gives CDR1 SGHVS, CDR2 FQNEAQ. CDR3 residues: CASRGQGNSYEQYF. DNA for the CDR3: TGTGCCAGCAGAGGACAGGGAAACTCCTACGAGCAGTACTTC.